The 30 T cell receptor beta chains below come from one sample, sequenced in a study of blood T cells in healthy people across ages. Using a J-beta primer mix together with a sample-barcoded 5' primer, a second PCR was run for about 6 to 12 cycles. From the 5' RACE reads, TCRdb called clonotypes with MiXCR, one entry per CDR3 protein. The sample yields around 1,000,000 distinct CDR3 sequences, 25% seen once. The same sample was also used in a study of T cells of mothers and their children.

Sequenced sample: blood. These TCRs come from a girl aged 2 to 9 in good health.

The chain couples TRBV29-1 to TRBJ2-1; 14 bases align to TRBD2. The CDR3 totals 18 residues. CDR1 is SQVTM, CDR2 ANQGSEA, per germline. V lost 4 bases, J lost 7 bases, and 15 bases stayed unmatched. The CDR3 sequence is CSVVPGLAGAWVVNEQFF. DNA for the CDR3: TGCAGCGTTGTACCGGGACTAGCGGGAGCATGGGTAGTAAATGAGCAGTTCTTC.

This clonotype was observed a few times. The chain is built from TRBV28 and TRBJ1-5, with D unclear. The length of the CDR3 is 17 residues. Germline V gene lookup returns CDR1 MDHEN and CDR2 SYDVKM. The V gene lost 5 bases and the J gene lost 0 bases, with 17 bases spanning the gap. The CDR3 bases are TGTGCCAGCAGTCCACTTATTTATGCAGCTAGCAATCAGCCCCAGCATTTT. Translated: CASSPLIYAASNQPQHF.

This clonotype was seen once. This sequence joins TRBV20-1 and TRBJ2-3; a possible D gene is TRBD2 (5 bases). Germline values: CDR1 DFQATT, CDR2 SNEGSKA (reference sequence). The length of the CDR3 is 12 residues. Trimming took off 6 bases at V and 4 bases at J, with 11 bases between the two ends. CDR3 loop: CSAEKLADTQYF. The CDR3 nucleotides read TGCAGTGCCGAGAAACTAGCAGATACGCAGTATTTT.

The sample holds a few counts of this clonotype. The V call is TRBV18, the J call TRBJ1-4; maybe TRBD1 (6 bases). Per the germline V gene, CDR1 is KGHSH and CDR2 is LQKENI. The CDR3 is made up of 15 amino acids. Trimming stripped 3 bases from V and 6 bases from J, with 14 bases between. The CDR3 DNA is TGTGCCAGCTCACCTCATTGGGGGCAGGATGAAAAACTGTTTTTT. It is translated as CASSPHWGQDEKLFF.

This sequence joins TRBV6-5 and TRBJ2-5; 12 bases agree with TRBD2. The CDR3 consists of 18 residues. V lost 1 base and J lost 5; bases outside the gene matches: 11. The V gene's germline CDR1 is MNHEY and CDR2 SVGAGI. The CDR3 DNA reads TGTGCCAGCAGTTACTTATCCGGGACTAGCGGGTTGGACGAGACCCAGTACTTC. The encoded protein is CASSYLSGTSGLDETQYF.

The chain joins TRBV5-1 to TRBJ2-5; the D call may be TRBD1 or TRBD2 (5 bases each). The V gene lost 6 bases and the J gene lost 3 bases, with 15 bases spanning the gap. Germline V lookup: CDR1 SGHRS, CDR2 YFSETQ. This CDR3 has 14 residues. CDR3 in amino acids: CASKALGVEETQYF. The CDR3 nucleotides read TGCGCCAGCAAGGCCCTGGGGGTTGAAGAGACCCAGTACTTC.

This clonotype has only a few counts. The chain is built from TRBV20-1 and TRBJ2-3; D ambiguous. The germline CDR1 and CDR2 sequences are DFQATT and SNEGSKA (reference sequence). V lost 3 bases and J lost 0, with 16 bases in between. The CDR3 is made up of 16 amino acids. The CDR3 reads CSASAASSSSTDTQYF. Here the CDR3 DNA reads TGCAGTGCTAGTGCTGCGTCGTCTTCTAGCACAGATACGCAGTATTTT.

In its sample, this clonotype was seen a few times. The chain carries TRBV6-1 and TRBJ2-5, with 12 bases that match TRBD2. V lost 5 bases to trimming and J lost 5 bases; unmatched junction nucleotides: 9. The CDR3 covers 16 residues. The germline CDR1 and CDR2 sequences are MNHNS and SASEGT. CDR3 in DNA: TGTGCCAGCAGTCAACGACTAGCGGGAGCCCTGGAGACCCAGTACTTC. Its protein product is CASSQRLAGALETQYF.

In its sample, this clonotype was seen a few times. V is TRBV7-8 and J is TRBJ1-2, with 7 bases identical to TRBD1. The CDR3 is 16 amino acids. V shed 4 bases and J 0 bases; nucleotides not matched to a gene: 8. Germline lookup yields CDR1 SGHVS and CDR2 FQNEAQ. The CDR3 protein is CASSYTGVGANYGYTF. The CDR3 coding sequence is TGTGCCAGCAGCTATACAGGGGTCGGGGCTAACTATGGCTACACCTTC.

This clonotype was observed a single time. The chain combines TRBV29-1 with TRBJ2-4; no firm D call. Germline CDR1 and CDR2: SQVTM and ANQGSEA. The CDR3 runs 14 residues. V was pared by 4 bases and J by 0 bases, with 10 bases between. The CDR3 is CSVVGILAKNIQYF. The CDR3, as DNA: TGCAGCGTTGTGGGGATACTAGCCAAAAACATTCAGTACTTC. Based on the CDR3 plus reference TRBV29-1 and TRBJ2-4, the full variable domain is SAVISQKPSRDICQRGTSLTIQCQVDSQVTMMFWYRQQPGQSLTLIATANQGSEATYESGFVIDKFPISRPNLTFSTLTVSNMSPEDSSIYLCSVVGILAKNIQYFGAGTRLSVL.

The chain recombines TRBV24-1 with TRBJ2-5, with 9 bases matching TRBD1. The germline CDR1 and CDR2 sequences are KGHDR and SFDVKD. The CDR3 loop spans 15 amino acids. Unmatched junction bases numbered 8, after V lost 5 bases and J lost 5 bases. DNA for the CDR3: TGTGCCACCAGTGCTGTCGGGACAGGGTCGGAGACCCAGTACTTC. Its protein is CATSAVGTGSETQYF.

CDR3 sequence (DNA): TGCAGCGTTGTGGGGGGGCGGAATGAGCAGTTCTTC. This translates into CSVVGGRNEQFF. The V call is TRBV29-1, the J call TRBJ2-1; possibly TRBD2 for D (7 bases). CDR3 length: 12 residues. Germline CDR1 reads SQVTM; CDR2 reads ANQGSEA. V was shortened by 4 bases and J by 7 bases, with 11 bases between the two germline ends.

The chain combines TRBV11-2 with TRBJ2-1; no clear D gene. Trimming took 4 bases from V and 4 from J, leaving 14 bases between them. This CDR3 is 15 amino acids long. Per the germline V gene, CDR1 is SGHAT and CDR2 is FQNNGV. In nucleotides, the CDR3 is TGTGCCAGCAGCTCGTCAGGTGGAACTTACAATGAGCAGTTCTTC. This translates into CASSSSGGTYNEQFF.

This clonotype was found a few times. This chain joins TRBV29-1 and TRBJ2-5; tentative D call: TRBD1 (6 bases). Germline CDR1 reads SQVTM; CDR2 reads ANQGSEA. The CDR3 totals 13 residues. Trimming pared 0 bases from V and 3 bases from J, leaving 8 bases between. The CDR3 DNA reads as TGCAGCGTTGAAGATTGGACAGAAGAGACCCAGTACTTC. This gives the protein CSVEDWTEETQYF.

This clonotype turned up a few times. This chain links TRBV7-9 with TRBJ2-5; 7 nucleotides match TRBD1. This CDR3 contains 14 residues. Trimming at V came to 2 bases and at J to 4 bases, leaving 4 bases not matched to a gene. Germline V gene sequence: CDR1 SEHNR, CDR2 FQNEAQ (reference sequence). The CDR3, as DNA: TGTGCCAGCAGCTTAAGCCAGGGGGTAGAGACCCAGTACTTC. This gives the protein CASSLSQGVETQYF.

The table lists this clonotype with a few counts. The V gene is TRBV10-1, the J gene TRBJ2-2, with D possibly TRBD2 on 6 matching bases. Germline-derived CDR1 and CDR2 are WNHNN and SYGVQD (reference sequence). The CDR3 has 14 residues. Trimming stripped 5 bases from V and 6 bases from J, with 13 bases between. CDR3 sequence: CASSSNPGAGELFF. CDR3 in DNA: TGCGCCAGCAGTTCAAATCCGGGAGCCGGGGAGCTGTTTTTT.

This clonotype has only a few counts. This chain joins TRBV27 and TRBJ2-6; TRBD1 matches at 7 bases. Unmatched junction bases numbered 10, after V lost 5 bases and J lost 0 bases. The CDR3 sequence is 18 residues long. The germline V gene encodes CDR1 MNHEY and CDR2 SMNVEV (reference sequence). CDR3 DNA sequence: TGTGCCAGCAGTATCAAAACAGGGGTTAGCTCTGGGGCCAACGTCCTGACTTTC. Amino acids: CASSIKTGVSSGANVLTF.

CDR3 sequence: CASSLLADTQHF. CDR3 bases: TGTGCCAGCAGCTTACTAGCAGATACGCAGCATTTT. The chain combines TRBV5-4 with TRBJ2-3; D gene uncertain. The J call is uncertain, as TRBJ1-5 better fits the DNA end. CDR1 and CDR2 from the germline V gene are SGHNT and YYREEE (reference sequence). The CDR3 consists of 12 residues.

V is TRBV28 and J is TRBJ2-1, with TRBD2 as a possible D gene (6 bases). The V gene's germline CDR1 is MDHEN and CDR2 SYDVKM. CDR3 length: 17 residues. Trimming shortened V by 5 bases and J by 0 bases, and 17 bases separated the two germline ends. Here the CDR3 reads CASSPASAVSSYNEQFF. In DNA form, the CDR3 reads TGTGCCAGCAGTCCCGCTAGCGCGGTGAGCTCCTACAATGAGCAGTTCTTC.

This clonotype was observed a handful of times. The chain combines TRBV9 with TRBJ1-1, with a weak D call TRBD1 (5 bases). CDR1 and CDR2 from the germline V gene are SGDLS and YYNGEE. The CDR3 totals 13 residues. V lost 0 bases, J lost 6 bases, and 9 bases lay in between. The CDR3 nucleotides are TGTGCCAGCAGCGTAGTGGGGGGGGCTGAAGCTTTCTTT. It encodes CASSVVGGAEAFF.

The chain carries TRBV28 and TRBJ1-6, with 7 positions matching TRBD1. The CDR3 totals 15 residues. Germline assignment: CDR1 MDHEN and CDR2 SYDVKM. Losses at the gene ends were 5 bases for V and 4 bases for J; bases not matched to a gene: 5. The CDR3 DNA follows: TGTGCCAGCAGTCCCCGGACAGGTTATAATTCACCCCTCCACTTT. Its translation: CASSPRTGYNSPLHF.

This chain links TRBV29-1 with TRBJ2-1; no definite D call. The CDR3 is 11 amino acids. Germline V gene lookup returns CDR1 SQVTM and CDR2 ANQGSEA. Between the trimmed V and J ends, which lost 8 bases and 6 bases, there was a span of 11 bases. The CDR3 sequence: CSFNSGNEQFF. The CDR3 DNA follows: TGCAGCTTTAACTCGGGCAATGAGCAGTTCTTC.

Points on this clonotype: At one of its ends the junction is not consistent with the germline gene, which may arise from a read error. The chain employs TRBV12-3 or TRBV12-4 and TRBJ2-3; possible D gene TRBD2, 7 bases. The CDR3 extends over 16 amino acids. For the CDR3, the DNA is TGTGCCAGCAGATCCGAACGCCGAGGGGGGGAAGATACGGAGTATTTT. This encodes CASRSERRGGEDTEYF.

This clonotype came up a few times. The rearrangement joins TRBV9 to TRBJ2-7, with a weak D call TRBD2 (6 bases). V dropped 2 bases and J dropped 2 bases, with 11 bases sitting between them. The CDR3 covers 14 residues. Per the germline V gene, CDR1 is SGDLS and CDR2 is YYNGEE. The DNA of the CDR3 is TGTGCCAGCAGCGTGGGGGACTTCACCTACGAGCAGTACTTC. It encodes CASSVGDFTYEQYF.

Comments on this clonotype: The CDR3 carries no conserved terminal phenylalanine or tryptophan, so it likely arises from a read error. The chain combines TRBV5-5 with TRBJ1-6; TRBD1 matches 9 bases. CDR1 and CDR2 from the germline V gene are SGHKS and YYEKEE (reference sequence). With V trimmed by 0 bases and J by 7 bases, 2 bases remained unmatched. The CDR3 has 15 residues. In nucleotides, the CDR3 is TGTGCCAGCAGCTTGGCGGGACAGGGAAATTCACCCCTCCACTAT. It encodes CASSLAGQGNSPLHY.

The rearrangement joins TRBV9 to TRBJ2-1; D is unclear. CDR1 SGDLS and CDR2 YYNGEE come from the germline V gene. Trimming took 0 bases from V and 0 from J, leaving 10 bases between them. The CDR3 runs to 16 residues. CDR3 in DNA: TGTGCCAGCAGCGTAGCTATGTATAGCTCCTACAATGAGCAGTTCTTC. It specifies CASSVAMYSSYNEQFF.

The gene calls are TRBV29-1 and TRBJ2-5; D perhaps matches TRBD1 (7 bases). Trimming pared 5 bases from V and 2 bases from J, leaving 12 bases between. This CDR3 region has 13 residues. Germline-derived CDR1 and CDR2 are SQVTM and ANQGSEA. The CDR3 nucleotides are TGCAGCGTTCGGGGGACAGTACAAGAGACCCAGTACTTC. Translated: CSVRGTVQETQYF.

J is TRBJ2-3 and V is TRBV12-3 or TRBV12-4, with TRBD2 as a possible D gene (5 bases). The CDR3 is made up of 14 amino acids. V lost 7 bases and J 3 bases, leaving 14 bases between the germline ends. The CDR3 region has the DNA TGTGCCAGCAACCCTACGGGGAGTACAGATACGCAGTATTTT. This gives the protein CASNPTGSTDTQYF.

The rearrangement joins TRBV2 to TRBJ2-7; weak D call: TRBD2 (7 bases). The V end was cut by 8 bases, the J end by 2 bases, with 13 bases between. Germline V gives CDR1 SNHLY, CDR2 FYNNEI. The CDR3 spans 13 residues. The DNA for the CDR3 is TGTGCCAGCTGTTCGGGGGGCCCCTACGAGCAGTACTTC. Protein: CASCSGGPYEQYF.

A few counts support this clonotype. One junction end does not reproduce the germline sequence, and a read error may be involved. The gene calls are TRBV29-1 and TRBJ1-1, with D maybe TRBD1 (6 bases). The germline V gene encodes CDR1 SQVTM and CDR2 ANQGSEA. The CDR3 covers 12 residues. As DNA, the CDR3 is TGCAGCGTTAGGACAGCGAACGCTGAAGCTTTCTTT. Translating gives CSVRTANAEAFF.